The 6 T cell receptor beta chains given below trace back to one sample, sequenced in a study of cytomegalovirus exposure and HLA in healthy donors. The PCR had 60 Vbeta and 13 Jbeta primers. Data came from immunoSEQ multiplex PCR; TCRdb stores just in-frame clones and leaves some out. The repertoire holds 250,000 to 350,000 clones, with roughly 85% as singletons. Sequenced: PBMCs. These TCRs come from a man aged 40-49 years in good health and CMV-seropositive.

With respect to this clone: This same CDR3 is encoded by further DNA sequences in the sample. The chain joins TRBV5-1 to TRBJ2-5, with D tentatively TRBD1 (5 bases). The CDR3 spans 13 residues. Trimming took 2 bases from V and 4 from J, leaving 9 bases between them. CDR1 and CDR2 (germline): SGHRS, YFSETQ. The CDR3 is CASSLGQGETQYF. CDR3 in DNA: TGCGCCAGCAGCTTAGGGCAGGGAGAGACCCAGTACTTC.

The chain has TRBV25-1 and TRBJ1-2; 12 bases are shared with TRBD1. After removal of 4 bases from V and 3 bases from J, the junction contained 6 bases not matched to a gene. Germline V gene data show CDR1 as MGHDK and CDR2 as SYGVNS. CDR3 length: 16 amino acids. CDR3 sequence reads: CASSAGTGGAYYGYTF. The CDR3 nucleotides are TGTGCCAGCAGTGCTGGGACAGGGGGCGCGTACTATGGCTACACCTTC.

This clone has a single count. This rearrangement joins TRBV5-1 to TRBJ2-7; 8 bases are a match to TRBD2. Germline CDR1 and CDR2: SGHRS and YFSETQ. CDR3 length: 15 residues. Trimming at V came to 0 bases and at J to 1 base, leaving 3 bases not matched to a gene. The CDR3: CASSLELADSYEQYF. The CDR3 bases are TGCGCCAGCAGCTTGGAACTAGCGGATTCCTACGAGCAGTACTTC.

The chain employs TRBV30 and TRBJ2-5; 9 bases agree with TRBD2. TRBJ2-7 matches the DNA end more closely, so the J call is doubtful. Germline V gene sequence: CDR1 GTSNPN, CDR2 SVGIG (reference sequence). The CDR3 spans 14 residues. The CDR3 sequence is CAWRRIAGAAEQYF. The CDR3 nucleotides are TGTGCCTGGAGACGAATAGCGGGAGCGGCCGAGCAGTACTTC.

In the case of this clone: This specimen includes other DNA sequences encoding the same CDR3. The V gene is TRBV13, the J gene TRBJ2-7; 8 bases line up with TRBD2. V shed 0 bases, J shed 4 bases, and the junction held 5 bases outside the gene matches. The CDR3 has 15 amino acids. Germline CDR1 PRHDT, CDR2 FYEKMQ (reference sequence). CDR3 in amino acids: CASSLGRSGSYEQYF. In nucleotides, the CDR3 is TGTGCCAGCAGCTTAGGGCGGAGCGGGAGTTACGAGCAGTACTTC.

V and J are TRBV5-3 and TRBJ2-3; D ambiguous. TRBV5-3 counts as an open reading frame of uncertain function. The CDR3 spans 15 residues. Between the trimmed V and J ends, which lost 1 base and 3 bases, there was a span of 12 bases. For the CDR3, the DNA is TGTGCCAGAAGCTTGAAAACTCCGCAAACAGATACGCAGTATTTT. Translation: CARSLKTPQTDTQYF.